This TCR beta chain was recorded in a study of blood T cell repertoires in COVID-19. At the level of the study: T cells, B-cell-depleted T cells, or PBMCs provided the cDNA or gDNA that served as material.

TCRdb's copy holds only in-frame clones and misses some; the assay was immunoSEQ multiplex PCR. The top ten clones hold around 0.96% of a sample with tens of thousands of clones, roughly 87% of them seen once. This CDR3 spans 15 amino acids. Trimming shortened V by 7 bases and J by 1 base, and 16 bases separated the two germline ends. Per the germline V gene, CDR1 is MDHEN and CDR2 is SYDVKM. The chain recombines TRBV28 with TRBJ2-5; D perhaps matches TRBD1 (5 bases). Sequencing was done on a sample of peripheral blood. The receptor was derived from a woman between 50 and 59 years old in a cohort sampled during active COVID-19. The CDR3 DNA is TGTGCCAGCACTCCCTCAAAGGGGTTCCAAGAGACCCAGTACTTC. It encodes CASTPSKGFQETQYF.